Below are 20 T cell receptor beta chains sequenced from a single sample in a study of control samples from healthy donors and cancer patients. Profiling relied on immunoSEQ multiplex PCR, and the TCRdb table lists in-frame clones only, not all of them. The sample lists 90,000 to 100,000 clones, approximately 90% seen once, with about 4% in the top ten. The sequencing sample was made of blood. These receptors were collected from a woman between 18 and 30 years old in good health.

V gene TRBV2 combines with J gene TRBJ2-7; D is tentatively TRBD1 or TRBD2 (5 bases each). V was clipped by 3 bases and J by 4 bases, with 16 bases between them. The CDR3 contains 15 residues. Germline CDR1 is SNHLY and CDR2 is FYNNEI. CDR3 sequence reads: CASSDPGTHRYEQYF. CDR3 coding DNA: TGTGCCAGCAGTGACCCCGGGACCCACCGGTACGAGCAGTACTTC.

The table lists this clone with a count of one. V gene TRBV3-1 (or the pseudogene TRBV3-2) combines with J gene TRBJ2-3; 7 nucleotides match TRBD2. The CDR3 is 16 amino acids. After removal of 2 bases from V and 0 bases from J, the junction contained 5 bases not matched to a gene. Germline-derived CDR1 and CDR2 are LGHDT and YNNKEL (reference sequence). In DNA form, the CDR3 reads TGTGCCAGCAGCCAATCCCCGGGGGGAAGCACAGATACGCAGTATTTT. It encodes CASSQSPGGSTDTQYF.

V and J are TRBV6-5 and TRBJ1-1, with D possibly matching TRBD1 (5 bases). Trimming pared 11 bases from V and 0 bases from J, leaving 19 bases between. This CDR3 region has 15 residues. CDR1 and CDR2 (germline): MNHEY, SVGAGI. The CDR3 nucleotides read TGTGCCGGAATACAGGTATTAGGGTTGAACACTGAAGCTTTCTTT. Protein sequence: CAGIQVLGLNTEAFF.

V and J are TRBV11-2 and TRBJ1-1; 12 nucleotides line up with TRBD1. From germline, CDR1 is SGHAT and CDR2 FQNNGV. V dropped 5 bases and J dropped 6; count of bases not matched to a gene: 10. This CDR3 region has 16 residues. The CDR3 loop reads CASSKGQGAGFAEAFF. DNA of the CDR3: TGTGCCAGCAGCAAGGGACAGGGGGCTGGATTCGCTGAAGCTTTCTTT.

A remark on this clone: The sample contains more than one DNA sequence encoding this CDR3. V gene TRBV21-1 combines with J gene TRBJ1-2; the table names TRBD1, a call not compared with the DNA. TRBV21-1 is a pseudogene locus. The CDR3 runs 21 residues. The CDR3 DNA sequence: TGTGCCAGCAGCAAAGATGGGGGTCTTCAGGGGGCGTCCGTTTGGGACTATGGCTACACCTTC. Amino acid sequence: CASSKDGGLQGASVWDYGYTF.

V usage is TRBV27 and J usage is TRBJ1-1; 7 bases line up with TRBD1. Germline CDR1 MNHEY, CDR2 SMNVEV (reference sequence). The CDR3 is 15 amino acids. The V gene end was trimmed by 1 base and the J gene end by 1 base; junction bases not matched to a gene: 3. The CDR3 is CASSLLGTANTEAFF. The DNA for the CDR3 is TGTGCCAGCAGTTTATTAGGGACAGCGAACACTGAAGCTTTCTTT.

The chain recombines TRBV6-6 with TRBJ1-5; TRBD1 is a possible D gene (6 bases). This CDR3 is 14 amino acids long. Germline values: CDR1 MNHNY, CDR2 SVGAGI (reference sequence). V was pared by 5 bases and J by 1 base, with 9 bases between. CDR3 residues: CASSADRSNQPQHF. The DNA for the CDR3 is TGTGCCAGCAGTGCGGACAGAAGCAATCAGCCCCAGCATTTT.

This clone was seen only a few times. The sample holds other DNA sequences that translate to the same CDR3. The chain recombines TRBV5-1 with TRBJ1-1; 12 nucleotides agree with TRBD1. Germline CDR1 and CDR2: SGHRS and YFSETQ. The CDR3 loop spans 16 amino acids. J gave up 0 bases and V 4 bases, and 4 bases lay outside the gene matches. The CDR3 DNA reads as TGCGCCAGCAGCCTAGGGACAGGGGGCATGAACACTGAAGCTTTCTTT. This encodes CASSLGTGGMNTEAFF.

The chain links TRBV6-1 to TRBJ1-5, with 8 bases lining up with TRBD1. CDR1 MNHNS and CDR2 SASEGT come from the germline V gene. Losses at the gene ends were 2 bases for V and 3 bases for J; bases not matched to a gene: 3. CDR3 length: 15 amino acids. CDR3 protein: CASSELDRDNQPQHF. The CDR3 DNA follows: TGTGCCAGCAGTGAACTGGACAGGGACAATCAGCCCCAGCATTTT.

On this clone itself: The junction departs from germline at one end; a sequencing error may be responsible. The chain joins TRBV29-1 to TRBJ1-2; D is perhaps TRBD1 (5 bases). The CDR3 extends over 13 amino acids. The V gene's germline CDR1 is SQVTM and CDR2 ANQGSEA. CDR3 sequence reads: CSVEDRGVYDYTF. CDR3 nucleotides: TGCAGCGTTGAAGATCGGGGGGTCTATGACTACACCTTC.

The chain recombines TRBV10-3 with TRBJ2-3; D gene ambiguous. Trimming stripped 2 bases from V and 1 base from J, with 22 bases between. The CDR3 sequence is 19 residues long. CDR1 and CDR2 (germline): ENHRY, SYGVKD. CDR3 in amino acids: CAISEHIPLCRLCTDTQYF. The CDR3 DNA is TGTGCCATCAGTGAGCACATCCCCCTCTGCCGCCTGTGCACAGATACGCAGTATTTT.

J is TRBJ1-5 and V is TRBV6-1, with 7 bases fitting TRBD1. This CDR3 comprises 16 residues. Germline CDR1 reads MNHNS; CDR2 reads SASEGT. Trimming removed 2 bases from V and 3 bases from J; junction bases left unmatched: 7. The CDR3 coding sequence is TGTGCCAGCAGTGAATTTAGGGGGCCGAACAATCAGCCCCAGCATTTT. This translates into CASSEFRGPNNQPQHF.

The J gene is TRBJ2-3, the V gene TRBV12-1; TRBD2, the table's D call, lacks a check against the DNA. TRBV12-1 is listed as a pseudogene. The CDR3 is 16 amino acids. The CDR3 reads CASSSAKRQPLDTQYF. For the CDR3, the DNA is TGTGCCAGCAGTTCCGCCAAGCGGCAACCGTTGGATACGCAGTATTTT.

This chain connects TRBV6-5 to TRBJ1-2; D gene uncertain. Germline loops: CDR1 MNHEY, CDR2 SVGAGI. The CDR3 is 16 residues long. Trimming shortened V by 4 bases and J by 4 bases, and 19 bases separated the two germline ends. The CDR3: CASSLVGGQSPYGYTF. In nucleotides, the CDR3 is TGTGCCAGCAGTTTGGTTGGTGGGCAGTCCCCCTATGGCTACACCTTC.

This rearrangement joins TRBV2 to TRBJ2-7; 9 nucleotides agree with TRBD1. This CDR3 contains 14 residues. Per germline, CDR1 SNHLY and CDR2 FYNNEI. The V segment lost 6 bases and the J segment 1 base; nucleotides outside the gene matches: 4. For the CDR3, the DNA is TGTGCCAGCAGCGCGGACAGGGGATCCTACGAGCAGTACTTC. This gives the protein CASSADRGSYEQYF.

The chain combines TRBV24-1 with TRBJ1-2, with TRBD1 identical over 11 bases. The CDR3 spans 16 residues. The V segment lost 5 bases and the J segment 0 bases; nucleotides outside the gene matches: 4. The germline V gene has CDR1 KGHDR and CDR2 SFDVKD. The CDR3 DNA reads as TGTGCCACCAGTGGGGGGACAGGGGGAGCTAACTATGGCTACACCTTC. Protein: CATSGGTGGANYGYTF.

This chain joins TRBV7-9 and TRBJ2-2; D is uncertain. Between the trimmed V and J ends, which lost 4 bases and 11 bases, there was a span of 11 bases. Germline CDR1 and CDR2: SEHNR and FQNEAQ (reference sequence). The CDR3 loop spans 12 amino acids. The CDR3 reads CASSSSPLELFF. As DNA, the CDR3 is TGTGCCAGCAGCTCCTCCCCCCTCGAGCTGTTTTTT.

The chain has TRBV12-3 or TRBV12-4 and TRBJ1-3; D is ambiguous. There are 11 residues in the CDR3. Trimming shortened V by 3 bases and J by 4 bases, and 1 base separated the two germline ends. The CDR3 coding sequence is TGTGCCAGCAGTTTCGGAAACACCATATATTTT. Translating it yields CASSFGNTIYF.

V is TRBV3-1 (or the pseudogene TRBV3-2) and J is TRBJ1-2; weak D call: TRBD1 (5 bases). Germline CDR1 and CDR2: LGHDT and YNNKEL (reference sequence). V was pared by 3 bases and J by 6 bases, with 5 bases between. The CDR3 length is 11 residues. CDR3 region: CASSHRDGYTF. The CDR3 nucleotides are TGTGCCAGCAGCCACAGGGATGGCTACACCTTC.

The J gene is TRBJ2-1, the V gene TRBV9; TRBD2 matches 7 bases. The CDR3 has 13 residues. The V segment lost 0 bases and the J segment 7 bases; nucleotides outside the gene matches: 1. The V gene's germline CDR1 is SGDLS and CDR2 YYNGEE. The DNA of the CDR3 is TGTGCCAGCAGCGTAGAGCGGGGAAATGAGCAGTTCTTC. This encodes CASSVERGNEQFF.